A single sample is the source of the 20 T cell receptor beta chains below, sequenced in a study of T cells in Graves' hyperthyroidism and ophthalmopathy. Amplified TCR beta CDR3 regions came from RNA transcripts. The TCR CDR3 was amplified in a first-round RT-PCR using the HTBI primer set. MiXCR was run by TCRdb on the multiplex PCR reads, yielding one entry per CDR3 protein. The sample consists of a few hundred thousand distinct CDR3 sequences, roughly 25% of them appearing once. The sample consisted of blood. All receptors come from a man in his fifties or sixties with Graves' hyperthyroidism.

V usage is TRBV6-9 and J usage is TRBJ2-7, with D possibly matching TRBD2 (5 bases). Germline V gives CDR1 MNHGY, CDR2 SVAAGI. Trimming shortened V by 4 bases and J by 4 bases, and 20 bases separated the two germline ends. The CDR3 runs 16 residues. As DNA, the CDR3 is TGTGCCAGCAGTTCTCCACCGGGGTCGGGCTGGTACGAGCAGTACTTC. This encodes CASSSPPGSGWYEQYF.

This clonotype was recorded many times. The CDR3 region has the DNA TGTGCTAGTGGTTTGTTAGGGGAGACCCAGTACTTC. Translation: CASGLLGETQYF. The chain employs TRBV12-5 and TRBJ2-5; D gene uncertain. CDR3 size: 12 residues. Per germline, CDR1 LGHNT and CDR2 FRNRAP. Deletions cut 2 bases from V and 5 bases from J, with 6 bases between.

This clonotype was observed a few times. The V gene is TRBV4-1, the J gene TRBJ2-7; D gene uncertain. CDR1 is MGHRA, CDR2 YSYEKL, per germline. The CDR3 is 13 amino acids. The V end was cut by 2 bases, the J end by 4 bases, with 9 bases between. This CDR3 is CASSQLMEYEQYF. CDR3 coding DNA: TGCGCCAGCAGCCAATTGATGGAGTACGAGCAGTACTTC.

The CDR3 here is CASSSLDILSLRTLHF. In DNA form, the CDR3 reads TGTGCCAGCAGTTCTTTGGACATTTTATCCCTCCGGACCCTCCACTTT. The V and J genes are TRBV6-5 and TRBJ1-6; D perhaps matches TRBD1 (5 bases). The CDR3 sequence is 16 residues long. Germline CDR1 MNHEY, CDR2 SVGAGI. V was clipped by 4 bases and J by 14 bases, with 24 bases between them.

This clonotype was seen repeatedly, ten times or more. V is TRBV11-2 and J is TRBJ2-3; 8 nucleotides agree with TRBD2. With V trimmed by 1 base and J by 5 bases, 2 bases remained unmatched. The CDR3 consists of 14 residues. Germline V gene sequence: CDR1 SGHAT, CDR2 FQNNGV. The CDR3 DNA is TGTGCCAGCAGCTTAGTGCTAGCGGGAGATACGCAGTATTTT. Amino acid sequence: CASSLVLAGDTQYF.

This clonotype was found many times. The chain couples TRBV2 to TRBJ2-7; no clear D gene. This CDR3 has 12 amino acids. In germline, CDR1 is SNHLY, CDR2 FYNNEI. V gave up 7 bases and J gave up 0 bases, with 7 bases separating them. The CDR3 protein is CASMVTSYEQYF. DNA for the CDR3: TGTGCCAGCATGGTCACCTCCTACGAGCAGTACTTC. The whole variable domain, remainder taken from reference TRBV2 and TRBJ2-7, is EPEVTQTPSHQVTQMGQEVILRCVPISNHLYFYWYRQILGQKVEFLVSFYNNEISEKSEIFDDQFSVERPDGSNFTLKIRSTKLEDSAMYFCASMVTSYEQYFGPGTRLTVT.

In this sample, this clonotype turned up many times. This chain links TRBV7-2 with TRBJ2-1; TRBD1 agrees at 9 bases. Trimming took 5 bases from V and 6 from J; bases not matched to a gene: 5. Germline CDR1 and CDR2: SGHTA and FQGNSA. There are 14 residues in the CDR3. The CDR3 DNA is TGTGCCAGCAGCCCTAGGGACAGGGTCAATGAGCAGTTCTTC. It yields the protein CASSPRDRVNEQFF.

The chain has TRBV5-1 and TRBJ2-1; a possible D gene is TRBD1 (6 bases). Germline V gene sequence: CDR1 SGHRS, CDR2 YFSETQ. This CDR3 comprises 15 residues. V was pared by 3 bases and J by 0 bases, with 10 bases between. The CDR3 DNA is TGCGCCAGCAGCTGGACGGACAGCTCCTACAATGAGCAGTTCTTC. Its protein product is CASSWTDSSYNEQFF.

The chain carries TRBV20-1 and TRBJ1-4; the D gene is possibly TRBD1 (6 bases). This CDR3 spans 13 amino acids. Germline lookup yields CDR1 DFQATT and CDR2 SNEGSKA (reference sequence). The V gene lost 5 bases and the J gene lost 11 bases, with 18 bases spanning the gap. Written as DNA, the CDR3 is TGCAGTGCTTCCTCTCCCGGGACATCGAAACTGTTTTTT. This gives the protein CSASSPGTSKLFF.

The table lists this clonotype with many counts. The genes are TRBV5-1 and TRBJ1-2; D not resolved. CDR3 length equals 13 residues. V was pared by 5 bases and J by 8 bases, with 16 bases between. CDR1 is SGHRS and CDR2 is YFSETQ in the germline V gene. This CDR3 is CASSQMGISGYTF. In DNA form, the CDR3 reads TGCGCCAGCAGTCAGATGGGAATAAGCGGCTACACCTTC.

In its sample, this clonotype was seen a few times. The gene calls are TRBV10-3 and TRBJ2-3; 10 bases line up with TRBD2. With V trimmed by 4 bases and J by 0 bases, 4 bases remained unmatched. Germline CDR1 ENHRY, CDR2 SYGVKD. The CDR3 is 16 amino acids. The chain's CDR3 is CAISGLAGGSTDTQYF. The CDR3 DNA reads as TGTGCCATCAGTGGTTTAGCGGGAGGTAGCACAGATACGCAGTATTTT.

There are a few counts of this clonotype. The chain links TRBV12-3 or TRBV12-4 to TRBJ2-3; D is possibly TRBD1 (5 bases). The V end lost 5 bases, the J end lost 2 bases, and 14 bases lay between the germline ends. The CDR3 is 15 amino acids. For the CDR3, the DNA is TGTGCCAGCAGTACAACAACAGGCCCCACAGATACGCAGTATTTT. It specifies CASSTTTGPTDTQYF.

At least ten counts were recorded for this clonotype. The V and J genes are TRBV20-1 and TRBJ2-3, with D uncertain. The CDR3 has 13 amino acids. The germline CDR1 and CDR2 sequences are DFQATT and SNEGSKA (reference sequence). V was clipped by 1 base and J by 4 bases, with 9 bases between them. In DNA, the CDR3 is TGCAGTGCTAGAGTGGGATACTCAGATACGCAGTATTTT. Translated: CSARVGYSDTQYF.

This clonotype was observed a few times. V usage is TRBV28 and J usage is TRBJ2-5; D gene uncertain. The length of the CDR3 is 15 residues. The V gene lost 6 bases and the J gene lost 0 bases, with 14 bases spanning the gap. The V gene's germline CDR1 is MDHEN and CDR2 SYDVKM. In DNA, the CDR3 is TGTGCCAGCAGGGATGGCGCATTCTACCAAGAGACCCAGTACTTC. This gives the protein CASRDGAFYQETQYF.

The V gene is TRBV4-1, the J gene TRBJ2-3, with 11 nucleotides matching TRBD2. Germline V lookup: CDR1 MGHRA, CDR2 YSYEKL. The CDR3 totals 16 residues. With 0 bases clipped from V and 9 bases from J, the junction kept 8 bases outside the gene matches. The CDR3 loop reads CASSQEGLAEAETQYF. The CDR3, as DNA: TGCGCCAGCAGCCAAGAGGGACTAGCGGAGGCTGAGACGCAGTATTTT.

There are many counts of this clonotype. In DNA form, the CDR3 reads TGTGCCAGCAGCTTAGCGGCTGGACAAAGTTACGAGCAGTACTTC. Amino acid sequence: CASSLAAGQSYEQYF. J is TRBJ2-7 and V is TRBV7-8, with a weak D call TRBD1 (5 bases). The V gene's germline CDR1 is SGHVS and CDR2 FQNEAQ. The CDR3 covers 15 residues. The V end lost 0 bases, the J end lost 4 bases, and 13 bases lay between the germline ends.

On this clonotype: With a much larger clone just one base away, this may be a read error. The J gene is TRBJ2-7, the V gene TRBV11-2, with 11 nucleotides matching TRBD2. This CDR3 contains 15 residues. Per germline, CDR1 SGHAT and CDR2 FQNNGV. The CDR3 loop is CASSERLAGSYEPYF. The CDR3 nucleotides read TGTGCCAGCAGCGAACGACTAGCGGGGTCCTACGAGCCGTACTTC.

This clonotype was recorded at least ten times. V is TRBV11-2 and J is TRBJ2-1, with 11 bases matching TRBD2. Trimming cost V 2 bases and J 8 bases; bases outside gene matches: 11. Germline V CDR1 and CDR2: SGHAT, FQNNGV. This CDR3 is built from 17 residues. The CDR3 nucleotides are TGTGCCAGCAGCTTAATGTCTAGCGGGAGGTCGGGTGATGAGCAGTTCTTC. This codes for CASSLMSSGRSGDEQFF.

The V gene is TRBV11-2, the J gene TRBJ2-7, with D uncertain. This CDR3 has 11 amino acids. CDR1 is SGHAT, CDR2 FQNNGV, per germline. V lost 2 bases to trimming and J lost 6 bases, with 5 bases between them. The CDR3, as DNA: TGTGCCAGCAGCTTAATGCTCGAGCAGTACTTC. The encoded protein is CASSLMLEQYF.

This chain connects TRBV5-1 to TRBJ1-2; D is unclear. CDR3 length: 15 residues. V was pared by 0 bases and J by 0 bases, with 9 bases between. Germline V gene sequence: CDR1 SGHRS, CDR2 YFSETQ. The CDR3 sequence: CASSLEGPPNYGYTF. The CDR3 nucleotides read TGCGCCAGCAGCTTGGAAGGGCCGCCTAACTATGGCTACACCTTC.